Reported below is one T cell receptor (beta chain). Its antigen is currently not known. No quality values exist for individual bases; no much larger clone is one base distant. Participants in the prospective study were aged roughly 18 to 90 years, lived in 20 to 30 United States geographic areas, and enrolled through a virtual design. In the prospective study, participants were assigned to cohorts based on the clinical history participants reported in a screening survey and a study questionnaire. In the prospective study, whole blood, serum and a nasopharyngeal or oropharyngeal swab were collected from each participant by mobile phlebotomists. Over a 2-month period, participants in the prospective study had the option of providing additional blood draws and questionnaires. Before DNA extraction, prospective study blood samples were shipped either frozen or at room temperature. This specimen comes from a study of blood T cell repertoires in COVID-19 (dated by TCRdb to the early 2020s). About the study as a whole: Samples from collaborators originated in the United States, Italy and Spain and spanned both the acute and convalescent phases of COVID-19. Samples were obtained from the ongoing ImmuneRACE study (first 160 participants) and from about 1,300 subjects provided by 6 global collaborators. Subjects who had been exposed to COVID-19, were actively infected with it, or had recovered from it provided the deeply sampled blood TCRbeta repertoires that made up the dataset. The repertoires were released in a freely available public database meant as a resource for research on the immune response to SARS-CoV-2. The material from the prospective study consisted of cDNA or gDNA derived from T cells, B-cell-depleted T cells, or PBMCs. Where available, HLA class I and class II types were obtained from metadata supplied by the sample provider rather than from assay-based typing. A de-identified subject ID, COVID-19 status, age in years and sex were almost always included in the sample metadata.

Study-wide conclusions, independent of this receptor: The amount of clinical and demographic metadata varied by source and participant and was provided uncurated.

The immunoSEQ Assay, a bias-controlled multiplex PCR, was used to amplify TCRbeta CDR3 regions from genomic DNA. Per the authors' processing: Nucleated cell counts per sample were estimated from amplification of reference gene primers within the assay. To quantify the absolute abundance of each unique TCRbeta CDR3 rearrangement, sequence reads were collapsed and filtered. For each sample, productive Simpson clonality was calculated as the square root of Simpson's diversity index over productive rearrangements. TCRdb mirrors the immuneACCESS table, restricted to in-frame sequences. Some clones are absent from its copies; in checked studies, under half trace to an unresolved V gene, and the reason for the others is unknown. That table supplies the V and J calls and clone size; D and trimming were determined from the DNA. The sample includes roughly 250,000 clones, with 87% observed a single time. 2.6% of the sample is in the top ten clones.

Measured from the cysteine to the phenylalanine, the CDR3 is 15 residues long. Only the CDR3 part of the read is kept: 45 bases, read in frame from the first base. The V end loses 8 bases and the J end loses 0 bases, and a stretch of 16 bases separates them. Looking up the germline V gene yields CDR1 ENHRY and CDR2 SYGVKD. The sequence links TRBV10-3 to TRBJ1-1; the D gene is not confidently resolved. The origin of this receptor is a woman between 25 and 40 years old with acute COVID-19. Input material: PBMCs or T cells enriched from blood (not recorded which). CDR3 region: CAIGKDNYMNTEAFF. The DNA reads as follows: TGTGCCATCGGTAAAGACAATTATATGAACACTGAAGCTTTCTTT.